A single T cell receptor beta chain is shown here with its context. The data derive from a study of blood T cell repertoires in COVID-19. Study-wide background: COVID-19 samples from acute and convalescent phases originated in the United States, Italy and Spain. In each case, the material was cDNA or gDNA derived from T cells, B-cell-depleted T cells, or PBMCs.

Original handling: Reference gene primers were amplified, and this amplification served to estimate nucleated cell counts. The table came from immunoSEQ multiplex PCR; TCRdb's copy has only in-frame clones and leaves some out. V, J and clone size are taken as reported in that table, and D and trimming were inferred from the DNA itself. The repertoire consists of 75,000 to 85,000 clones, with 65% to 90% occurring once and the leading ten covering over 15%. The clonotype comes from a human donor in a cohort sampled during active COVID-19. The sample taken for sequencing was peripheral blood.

The DNA for the CDR3 is TGCGCCAGCAGCCCAGGGTGGGTAGATACGCAGTATTTT. Translating gives CASSPGWVDTQYF. The chain recombines TRBV5-1 with TRBJ2-3; maybe TRBD1 (5 bases). Germline CDR1 and CDR2: SGHRS and YFSETQ. The V and J ends lost 4 bases and 5 bases respectively, with 11 bases between them. CDR3 size: 13 residues.